This T cell receptor (beta chain) was sequenced for a study of blood T cell repertoires in COVID-19. Study context: Whether acute or convalescent, the COVID-19 samples came from the United States, Italy and Spain. T cells, B-cell-depleted T cells, or PBMCs provided the cDNA or gDNA that served as material.

The CDR3 is 16 residues long. Trimming took 3 bases from V and 1 from J, leaving 14 bases between them. CDR1 MNHEY and CDR2 SMNVEV come from the germline V gene (reference sequence). The authors' processing: Estimated nucleated cell counts came from reference gene primer amplification. Sequenced by immunoSEQ multiplex PCR; TCRdb stores in-frame clones only, minus some. V and J calls and clone size are copied from that table; D and trimming were computed from the DNA. The profile shows 85,000 to 130,000 clones, about nine tenths of them singletons. The clonotype originates from a man between 60 and 75 years old with acute or convalescent COVID-19. Specimen: peripheral blood. This chain links TRBV27 with TRBJ2-3, with a weak D call TRBD2 (6 bases). CDR3 coding DNA: TGTGCCAGCAGTTTGAGAACGGGAGCGGGCACAGATACGCAGTATTTT. This gives the protein CASSLRTGAGTDTQYF.